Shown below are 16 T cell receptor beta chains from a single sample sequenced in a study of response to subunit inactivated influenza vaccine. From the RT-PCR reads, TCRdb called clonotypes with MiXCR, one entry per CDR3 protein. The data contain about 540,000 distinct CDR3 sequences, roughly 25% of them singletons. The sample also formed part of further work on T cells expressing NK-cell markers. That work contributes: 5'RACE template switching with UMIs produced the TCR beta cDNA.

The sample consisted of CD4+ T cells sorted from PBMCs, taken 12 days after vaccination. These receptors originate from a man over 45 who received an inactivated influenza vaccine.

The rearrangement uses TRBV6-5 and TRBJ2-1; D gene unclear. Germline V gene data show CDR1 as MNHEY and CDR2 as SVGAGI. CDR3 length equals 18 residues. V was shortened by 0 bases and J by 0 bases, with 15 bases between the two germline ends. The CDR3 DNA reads TGTGCCAGCAGTTACTCGACGTTTTTCTCTCACTCCTACAATGAGCAGTTCTTC. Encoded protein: CASSYSTFFSHSYNEQFF.

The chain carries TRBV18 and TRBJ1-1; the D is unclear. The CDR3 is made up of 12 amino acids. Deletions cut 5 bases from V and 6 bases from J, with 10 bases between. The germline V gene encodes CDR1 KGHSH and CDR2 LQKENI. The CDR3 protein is CASSSDLPEAFF. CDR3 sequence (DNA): TGTGCCAGCTCATCCGACCTACCTGAAGCTTTCTTT.

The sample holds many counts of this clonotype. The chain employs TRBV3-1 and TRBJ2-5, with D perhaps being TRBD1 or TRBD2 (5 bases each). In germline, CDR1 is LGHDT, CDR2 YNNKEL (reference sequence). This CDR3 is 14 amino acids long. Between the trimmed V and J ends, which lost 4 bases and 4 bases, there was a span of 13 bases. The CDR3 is CASSRRQRGETQYF. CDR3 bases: TGTGCCAGCAGCCGACGACAGAGGGGAGAGACCCAGTACTTC.

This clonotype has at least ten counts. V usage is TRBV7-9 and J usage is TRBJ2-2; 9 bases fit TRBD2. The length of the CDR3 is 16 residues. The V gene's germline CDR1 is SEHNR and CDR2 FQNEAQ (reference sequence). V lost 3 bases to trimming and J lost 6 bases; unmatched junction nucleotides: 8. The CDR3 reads CASSLGSGSKSGELFF. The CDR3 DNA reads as TGTGCCAGCAGCTTGGGTAGCGGGAGTAAGTCCGGGGAGCTGTTTTTT.

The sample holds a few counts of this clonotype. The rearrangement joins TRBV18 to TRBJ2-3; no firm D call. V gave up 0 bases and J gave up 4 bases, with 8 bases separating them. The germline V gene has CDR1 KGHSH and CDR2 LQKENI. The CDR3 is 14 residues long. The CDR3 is CASSPPMAPDTQYF. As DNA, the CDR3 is TGTGCCAGCTCACCACCCATGGCCCCAGATACGCAGTATTTT.

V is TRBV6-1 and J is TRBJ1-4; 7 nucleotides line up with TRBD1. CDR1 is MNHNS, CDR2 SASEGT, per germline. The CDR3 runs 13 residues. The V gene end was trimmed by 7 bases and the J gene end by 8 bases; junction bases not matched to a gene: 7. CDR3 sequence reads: CASNQGVGEKLFF. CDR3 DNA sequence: TGTGCCAGCAATCAGGGGGTAGGCGAAAAACTGTTTTTT.

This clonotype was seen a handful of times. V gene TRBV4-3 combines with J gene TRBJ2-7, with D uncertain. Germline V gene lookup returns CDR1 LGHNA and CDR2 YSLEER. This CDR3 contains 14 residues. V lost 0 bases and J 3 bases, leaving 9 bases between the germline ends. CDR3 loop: CASSQDPGYYEQYF. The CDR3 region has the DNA TGCGCCAGCAGCCAAGATCCCGGGTACTACGAGCAGTACTTC.

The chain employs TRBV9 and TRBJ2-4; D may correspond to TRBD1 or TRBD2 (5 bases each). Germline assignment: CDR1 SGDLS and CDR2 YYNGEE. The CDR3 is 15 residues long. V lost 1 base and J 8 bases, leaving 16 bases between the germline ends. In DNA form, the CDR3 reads TGTGCCAGCAGCGTATCGCCAGGGATGGGAGACATTCAGTACTTC. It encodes CASSVSPGMGDIQYF.

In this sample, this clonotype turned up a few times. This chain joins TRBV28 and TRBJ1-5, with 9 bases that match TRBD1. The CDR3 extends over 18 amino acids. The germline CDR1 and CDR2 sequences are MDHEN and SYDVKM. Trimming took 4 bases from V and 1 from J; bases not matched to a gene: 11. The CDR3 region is CASSSPSLGTGSNQPQHF. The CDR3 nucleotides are TGTGCCAGCAGTTCCCCCAGTTTGGGGACAGGGAGCAATCAGCCCCAGCATTTT.

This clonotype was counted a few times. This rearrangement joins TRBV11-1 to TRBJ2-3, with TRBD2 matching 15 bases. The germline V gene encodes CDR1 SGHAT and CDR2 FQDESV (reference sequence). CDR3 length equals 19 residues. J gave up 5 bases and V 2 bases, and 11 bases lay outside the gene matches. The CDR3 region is CASSLIRTSGGARRDTQYF. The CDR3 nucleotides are TGTGCCAGCAGCTTAATCCGGACTAGCGGGGGGGCAAGGCGAGATACGCAGTATTTT.

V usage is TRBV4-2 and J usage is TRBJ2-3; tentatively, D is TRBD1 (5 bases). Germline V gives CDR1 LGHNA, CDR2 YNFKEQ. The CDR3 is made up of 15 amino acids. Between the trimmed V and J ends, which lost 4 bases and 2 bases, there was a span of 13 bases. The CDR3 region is CASSLRQQDTDTQYF. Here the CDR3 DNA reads TGTGCCAGCAGCCTTAGACAGCAAGACACAGATACGCAGTATTTT.

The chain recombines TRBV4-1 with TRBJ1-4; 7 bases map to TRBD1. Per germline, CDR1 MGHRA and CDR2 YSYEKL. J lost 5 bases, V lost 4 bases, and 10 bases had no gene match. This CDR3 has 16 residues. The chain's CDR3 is CASSPGGRGRNEKLFF. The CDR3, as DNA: TGCGCCAGCAGCCCAGGCGGTAGGGGGCGGAATGAAAAACTGTTTTTT.

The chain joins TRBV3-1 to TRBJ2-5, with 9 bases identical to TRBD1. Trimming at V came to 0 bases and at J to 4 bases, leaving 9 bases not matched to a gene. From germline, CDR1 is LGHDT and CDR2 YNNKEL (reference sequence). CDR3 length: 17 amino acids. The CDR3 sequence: CASSQEVGQGLRETQYF. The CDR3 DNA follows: TGTGCCAGCAGCCAAGAGGTAGGACAGGGGCTACGAGAGACCCAGTACTTC.

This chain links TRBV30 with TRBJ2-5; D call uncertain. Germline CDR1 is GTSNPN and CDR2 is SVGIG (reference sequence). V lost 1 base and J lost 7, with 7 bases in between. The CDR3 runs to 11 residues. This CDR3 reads CAWSASGTQYF. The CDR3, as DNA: TGTGCCTGGAGTGCCTCTGGGACCCAGTACTTC.

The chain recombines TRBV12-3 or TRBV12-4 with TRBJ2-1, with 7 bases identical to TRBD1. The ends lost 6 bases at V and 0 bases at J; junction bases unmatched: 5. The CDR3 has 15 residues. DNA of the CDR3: TGTGCCAGCAGACCCGGGACAGACTCCTACAATGAGCAGTTCTTC. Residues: CASRPGTDSYNEQFF.

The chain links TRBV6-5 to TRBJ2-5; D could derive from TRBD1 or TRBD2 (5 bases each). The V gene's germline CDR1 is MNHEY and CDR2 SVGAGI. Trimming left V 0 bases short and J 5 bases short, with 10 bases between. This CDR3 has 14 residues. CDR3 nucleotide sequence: TGTGCCAGCAGTTACTCTCTGGGACGGGAGACCCAGTACTTC. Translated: CASSYSLGRETQYF.